These T cell receptor beta chains were read from a single sample in a study of cytomegalovirus exposure and HLA in healthy donors. Produced via immunoSEQ multiplex PCR; TCRdb's table is partial and in-frame only. The sample holds approximately 160,000 clones, about 70% seen once. The material sequenced was PBMCs. The receptors here all came from a woman younger than 35 in good health and CMV-seropositive. The CDR3 runs from the conserved cysteine through the conserved F or W.

v_call cdr3_aa
TRBV11-2 CASSAQGPNQPQHF
TRBV7-3 CASSLTGDTEAFF
TRBV2 CASREDGGIEQYF
TRBV11-2 CASSKSATNEKLFF
TRBV23-1 CASRQAGGAGANVLTF
TRBV10-2 CASSEGGEQYF
TRBV27 CASRLTGSYEQYF
TRBV5-1 CASSLGQGVKGETQYF
TRBV7-9 CASSYRTGGGPYTF
TRBV27 CASSLLAGFRWNEQFF
TRBV9 CASSVSGASSYEQYF
TRBV30 CAWRREAGTQYF
TRBV6-4 CASGNKQPQHF
TRBV5-1 CASSAEGATGNTIYF
TRBV30 CAWSVLGRSYEQYF
TRBV19 CASSTGGDQETQYF